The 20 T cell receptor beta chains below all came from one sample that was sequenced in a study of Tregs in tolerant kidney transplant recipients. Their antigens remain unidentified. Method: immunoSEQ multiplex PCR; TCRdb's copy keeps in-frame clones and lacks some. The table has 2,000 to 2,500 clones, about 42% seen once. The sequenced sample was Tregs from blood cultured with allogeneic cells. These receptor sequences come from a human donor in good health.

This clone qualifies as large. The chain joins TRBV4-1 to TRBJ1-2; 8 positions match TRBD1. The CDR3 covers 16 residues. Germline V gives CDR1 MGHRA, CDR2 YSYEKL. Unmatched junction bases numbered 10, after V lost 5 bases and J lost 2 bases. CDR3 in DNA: TGCGCCAGCAGCGAACGGGACAGGCGGAGGAACTATGGCTACACCTTC. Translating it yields CASSERDRRRNYGYTF.

CDR3 sequence: CASSYGGTNIQYF. CDR3 nucleotides: TGTGCCAGCAGTTATGGGGGAACGAACATTCAGTACTTC. The J gene is TRBJ2-4, the V gene TRBV6-5, with D perhaps TRBD1 or TRBD2 (5 bases each). The CDR3 is 13 residues long. Germline CDR1 and CDR2: MNHEY and SVGAGI. Trimming took 3 bases from V and 7 from J, leaving 10 bases between them.

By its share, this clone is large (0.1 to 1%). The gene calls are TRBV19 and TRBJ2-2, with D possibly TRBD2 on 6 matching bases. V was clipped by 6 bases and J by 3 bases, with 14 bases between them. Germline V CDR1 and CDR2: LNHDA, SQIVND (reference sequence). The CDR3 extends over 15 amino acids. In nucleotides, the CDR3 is TGTGCCAGTAGCTACTTTACGGGGGACACCGGGGAGCTGTTTTTT. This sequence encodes CASSYFTGDTGELFF.

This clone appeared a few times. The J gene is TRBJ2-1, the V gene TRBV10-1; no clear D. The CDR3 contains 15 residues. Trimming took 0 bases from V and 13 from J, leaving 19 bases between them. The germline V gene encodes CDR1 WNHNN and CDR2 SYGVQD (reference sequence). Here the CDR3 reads CASSESRVFSFIQFF. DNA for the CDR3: TGCGCCAGCAGTGAGTCCCGGGTTTTTTCTTTTATCCAGTTCTTC.

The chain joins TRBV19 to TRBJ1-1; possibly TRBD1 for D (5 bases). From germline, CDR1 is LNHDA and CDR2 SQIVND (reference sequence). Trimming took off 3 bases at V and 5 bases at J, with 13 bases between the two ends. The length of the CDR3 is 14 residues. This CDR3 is CASSIGGARTEAFF. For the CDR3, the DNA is TGTGCCAGTAGTATTGGAGGGGCGCGGACTGAAGCTTTCTTT.

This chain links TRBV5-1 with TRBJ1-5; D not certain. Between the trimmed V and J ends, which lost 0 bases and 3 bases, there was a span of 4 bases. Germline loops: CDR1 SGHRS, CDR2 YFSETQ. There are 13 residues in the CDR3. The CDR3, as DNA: TGCGCCAGCAGCTTGGACGTCAATCAGCCCCAGCATTTT. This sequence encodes CASSLDVNQPQHF. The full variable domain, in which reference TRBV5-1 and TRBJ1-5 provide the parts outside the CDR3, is KAGVTQTPRYLIKTRGQQVTLSCSPISGHRSVSWYQQTPGQGLQFLFEYFSETQRNKGNFPGRFSGRQFSNSRSEMNVSTLELGDSALYLCASSLDVNQPQHFGDGTRLSIL.

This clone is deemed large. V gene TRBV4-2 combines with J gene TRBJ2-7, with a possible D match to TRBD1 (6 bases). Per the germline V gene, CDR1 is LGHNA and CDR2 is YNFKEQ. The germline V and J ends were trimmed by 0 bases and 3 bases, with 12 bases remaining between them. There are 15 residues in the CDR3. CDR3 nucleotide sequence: TGTGCCAGCAGCCAAGATTTCGCAGGGGACTACGAGCAGTACTTC. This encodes CASSQDFAGDYEQYF.

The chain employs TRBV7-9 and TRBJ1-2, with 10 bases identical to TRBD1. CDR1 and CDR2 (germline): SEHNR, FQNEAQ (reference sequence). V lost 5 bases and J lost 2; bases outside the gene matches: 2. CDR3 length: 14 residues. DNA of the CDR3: TGTGCCAGCAGCCTGGGACAGGGGAACTATGGCTACACCTTC. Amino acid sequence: CASSLGQGNYGYTF.

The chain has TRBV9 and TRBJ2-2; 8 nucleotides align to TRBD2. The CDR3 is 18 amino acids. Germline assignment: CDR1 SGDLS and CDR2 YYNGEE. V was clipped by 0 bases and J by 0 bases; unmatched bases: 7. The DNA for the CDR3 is TGTGCCAGCAGCGTAGAGACACCGGGACTAGCGAACACCGGGGAGCTGTTTTTT. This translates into CASSVETPGLANTGELFF.

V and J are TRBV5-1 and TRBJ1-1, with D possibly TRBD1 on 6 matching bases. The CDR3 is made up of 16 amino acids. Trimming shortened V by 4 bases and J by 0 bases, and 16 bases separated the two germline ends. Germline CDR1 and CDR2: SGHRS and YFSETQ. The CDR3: CASSREGVEMNTEAFF. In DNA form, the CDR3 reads TGCGCCAGCAGCAGAGAGGGGGTGGAGATGAACACTGAAGCTTTCTTT.

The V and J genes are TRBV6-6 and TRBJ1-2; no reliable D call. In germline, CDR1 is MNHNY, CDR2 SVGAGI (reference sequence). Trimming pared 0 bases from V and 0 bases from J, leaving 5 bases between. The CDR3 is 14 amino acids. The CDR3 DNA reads TGTGCCAGCAGTTACTCGGCGGCTAACTATGGCTACACCTTC. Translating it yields CASSYSAANYGYTF.

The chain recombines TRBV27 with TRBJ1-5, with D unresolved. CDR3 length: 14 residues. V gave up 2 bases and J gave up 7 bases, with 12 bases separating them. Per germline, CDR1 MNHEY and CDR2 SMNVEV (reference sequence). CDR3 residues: CASSLRQQAQPQHF. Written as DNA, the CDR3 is TGTGCCAGCAGTTTAAGGCAGCAAGCACAGCCCCAGCATTTT.

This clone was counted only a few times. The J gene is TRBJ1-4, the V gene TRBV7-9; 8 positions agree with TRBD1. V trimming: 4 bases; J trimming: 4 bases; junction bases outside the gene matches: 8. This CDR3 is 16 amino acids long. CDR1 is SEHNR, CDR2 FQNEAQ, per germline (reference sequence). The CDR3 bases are TGTGCCAGCAGCTGGGGAGACAGGGGCCTTAATGAAAAACTGTTTTTT. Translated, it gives CASSWGDRGLNEKLFF.

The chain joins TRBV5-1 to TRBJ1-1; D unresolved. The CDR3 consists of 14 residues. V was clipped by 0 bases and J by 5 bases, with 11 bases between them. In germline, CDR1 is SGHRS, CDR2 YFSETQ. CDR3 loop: CASSLANGPTEAFF. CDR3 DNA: TGCGCCAGCAGCTTGGCCAACGGACCTACTGAAGCTTTCTTT. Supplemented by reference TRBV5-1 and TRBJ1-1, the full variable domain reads KAGVTQTPRYLIKTRGQQVTLSCSPISGHRSVSWYQQTPGQGLQFLFEYFSETQRNKGNFPGRFSGRQFSNSRSEMNVSTLELGDSALYLCASSLANGPTEAFFGQGTRLTVV.

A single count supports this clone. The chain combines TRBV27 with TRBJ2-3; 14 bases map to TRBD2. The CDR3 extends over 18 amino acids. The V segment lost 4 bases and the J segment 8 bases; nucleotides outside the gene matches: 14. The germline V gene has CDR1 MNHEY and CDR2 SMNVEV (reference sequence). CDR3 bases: TGTGCCAGCAGTTCGCTTTGGACTAGCGGGGGGCCCCAGGGTACGCAGTATTTT. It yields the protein CASSSLWTSGGPQGTQYF.

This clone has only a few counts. CDR3 sequence: CASSLGTGGFQPQHF. The DNA of the CDR3 is TGTGCCAGCAGTCTGGGGACAGGGGGCTTTCAGCCCCAGCATTTT. The chain has TRBV28 and TRBJ1-5; 12 bases line up with TRBD1. Germline lookup yields CDR1 MDHEN and CDR2 SYDVKM. V gave up 5 bases and J gave up 6 bases; unmatched junction bases: 5. CDR3 size: 15 residues.

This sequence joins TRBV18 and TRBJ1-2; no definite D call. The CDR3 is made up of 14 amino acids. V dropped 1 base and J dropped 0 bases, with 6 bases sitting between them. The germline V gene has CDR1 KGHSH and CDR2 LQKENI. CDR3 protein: CASSPRGPNYGYTF. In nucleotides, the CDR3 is TGTGCCAGCTCACCACGGGGTCCTAACTATGGCTACACCTTC.

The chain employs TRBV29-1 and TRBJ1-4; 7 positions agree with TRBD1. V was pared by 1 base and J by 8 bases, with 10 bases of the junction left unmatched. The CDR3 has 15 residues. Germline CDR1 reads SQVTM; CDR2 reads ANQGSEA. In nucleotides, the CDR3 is TGCAGCGTTGAAGGCTTTACAGGGGAGAGGGAAAAACTGTTTTTT. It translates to CSVEGFTGEREKLFF.

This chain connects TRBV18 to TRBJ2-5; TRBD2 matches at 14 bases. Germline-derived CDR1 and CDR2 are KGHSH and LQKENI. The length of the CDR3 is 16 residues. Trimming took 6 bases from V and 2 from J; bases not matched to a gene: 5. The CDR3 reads CASSSGLAGGQETQYF. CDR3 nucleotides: TGTGCCAGCTCTTCAGGACTAGCGGGGGGACAAGAGACCCAGTACTTC.

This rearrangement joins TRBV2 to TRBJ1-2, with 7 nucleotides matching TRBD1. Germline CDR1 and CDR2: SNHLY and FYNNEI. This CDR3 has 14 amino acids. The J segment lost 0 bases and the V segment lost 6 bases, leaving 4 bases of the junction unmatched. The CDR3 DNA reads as TGTGCCAGCAGAGGCGACAGGGCTAACTATGGCTACACCTTC. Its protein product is CASRGDRANYGYTF.